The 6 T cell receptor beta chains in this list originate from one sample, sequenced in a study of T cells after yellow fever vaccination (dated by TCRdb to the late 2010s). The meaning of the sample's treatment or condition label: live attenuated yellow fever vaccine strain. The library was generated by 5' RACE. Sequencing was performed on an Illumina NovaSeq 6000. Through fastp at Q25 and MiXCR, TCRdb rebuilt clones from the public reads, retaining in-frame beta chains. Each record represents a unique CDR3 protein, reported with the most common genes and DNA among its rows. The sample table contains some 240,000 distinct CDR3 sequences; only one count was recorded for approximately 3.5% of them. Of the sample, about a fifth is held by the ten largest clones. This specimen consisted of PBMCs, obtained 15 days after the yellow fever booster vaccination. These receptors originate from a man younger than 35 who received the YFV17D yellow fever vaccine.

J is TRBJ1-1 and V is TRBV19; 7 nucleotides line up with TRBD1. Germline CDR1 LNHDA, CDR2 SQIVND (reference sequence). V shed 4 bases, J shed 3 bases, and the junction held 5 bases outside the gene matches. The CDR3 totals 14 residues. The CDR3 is CASSTTGWDTEAFF. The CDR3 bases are TGTGCCAGTAGTACGACAGGGTGGGACACTGAAGCTTTCTTT.

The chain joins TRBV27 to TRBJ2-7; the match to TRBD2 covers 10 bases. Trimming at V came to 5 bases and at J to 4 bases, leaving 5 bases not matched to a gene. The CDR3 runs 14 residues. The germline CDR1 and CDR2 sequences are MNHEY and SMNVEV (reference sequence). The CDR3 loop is CASSPGLATYEQYF. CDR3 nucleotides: TGTGCCAGCAGTCCGGGACTAGCGACGTACGAGCAGTACTTC.

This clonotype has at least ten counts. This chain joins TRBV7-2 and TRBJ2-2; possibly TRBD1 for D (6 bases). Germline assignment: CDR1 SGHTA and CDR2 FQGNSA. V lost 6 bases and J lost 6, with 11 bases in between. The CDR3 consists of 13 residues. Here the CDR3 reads CASRTGFAGELFF. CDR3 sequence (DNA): TGTGCCAGCAGAACAGGGTTCGCCGGGGAGCTGTTTTTT.

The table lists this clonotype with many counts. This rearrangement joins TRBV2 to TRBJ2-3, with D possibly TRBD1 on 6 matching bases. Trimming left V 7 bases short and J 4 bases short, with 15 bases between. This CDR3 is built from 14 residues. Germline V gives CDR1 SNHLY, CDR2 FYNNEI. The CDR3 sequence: CASTDRRFSDTQYF. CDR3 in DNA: TGTGCCAGCACAGACAGGAGGTTTTCAGATACGCAGTATTTT.

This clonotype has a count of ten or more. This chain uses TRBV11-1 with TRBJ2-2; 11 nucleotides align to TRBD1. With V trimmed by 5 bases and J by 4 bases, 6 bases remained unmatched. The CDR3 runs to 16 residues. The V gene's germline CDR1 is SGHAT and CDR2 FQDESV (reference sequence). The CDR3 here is CASSPGQGASTGELFF. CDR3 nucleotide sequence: TGTGCCAGCAGCCCTGGACAGGGGGCTAGCACCGGGGAGCTGTTTTTT.

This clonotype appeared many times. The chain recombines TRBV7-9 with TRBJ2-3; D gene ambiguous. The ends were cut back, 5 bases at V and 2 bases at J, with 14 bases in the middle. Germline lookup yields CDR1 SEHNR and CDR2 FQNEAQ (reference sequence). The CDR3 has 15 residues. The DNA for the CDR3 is TGTGCCAGCAGCCCCCTTAGGTCCTTCACAGATACGCAGTATTTT. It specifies CASSPLRSFTDTQYF.